This record covers a single T cell receptor beta chain. The source of the sample is a study of blood T cell repertoires in COVID-19. As for the study in general: There were acute and convalescent COVID-19 samples, and they came from the United States, Italy and Spain. T cells, B-cell-depleted T cells, or PBMCs supplied cDNA or gDNA.

Germline V gene sequence: CDR1 MNHEY, CDR2 SVGAGI. The V gene lost 8 bases and the J gene lost 4 bases, with 15 bases spanning the gap. This CDR3 is 14 amino acids long. In the original processing: Amplification from reference gene primers served as the basis for estimated nucleated cell counts. Method: immunoSEQ multiplex PCR; TCRdb's copy keeps in-frame clones and lacks some. The V and J calls and clone size were taken over from that table, and D and trimming were inferred from the DNA. The sample contains more than 85,000 clones, around 90% of which appear only once. The source is a man aged 50 or older with active or convalescent COVID-19. V usage is TRBV6-5 and J usage is TRBJ1-5; weak D call: TRBD1 (5 bases). The source material was peripheral blood. The DNA of the CDR3 is TGTGCCAGCGAAGAGGGGACTTGGAATCAGCCCCAGCATTTT. Its translation is CASEEGTWNQPQHF.